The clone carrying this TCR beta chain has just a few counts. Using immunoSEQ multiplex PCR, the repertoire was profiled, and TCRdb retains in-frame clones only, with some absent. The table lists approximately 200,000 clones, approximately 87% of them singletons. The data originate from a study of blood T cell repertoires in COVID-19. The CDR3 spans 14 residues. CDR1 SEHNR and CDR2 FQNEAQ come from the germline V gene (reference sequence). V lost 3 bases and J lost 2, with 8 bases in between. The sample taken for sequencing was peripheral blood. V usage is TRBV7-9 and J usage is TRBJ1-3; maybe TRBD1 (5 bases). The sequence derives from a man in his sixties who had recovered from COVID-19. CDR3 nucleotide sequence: TGTGCCAGCAGCTTTGCAGGGACTGGAAACACCATATATTTT. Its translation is CASSFAGTGNTIYF.